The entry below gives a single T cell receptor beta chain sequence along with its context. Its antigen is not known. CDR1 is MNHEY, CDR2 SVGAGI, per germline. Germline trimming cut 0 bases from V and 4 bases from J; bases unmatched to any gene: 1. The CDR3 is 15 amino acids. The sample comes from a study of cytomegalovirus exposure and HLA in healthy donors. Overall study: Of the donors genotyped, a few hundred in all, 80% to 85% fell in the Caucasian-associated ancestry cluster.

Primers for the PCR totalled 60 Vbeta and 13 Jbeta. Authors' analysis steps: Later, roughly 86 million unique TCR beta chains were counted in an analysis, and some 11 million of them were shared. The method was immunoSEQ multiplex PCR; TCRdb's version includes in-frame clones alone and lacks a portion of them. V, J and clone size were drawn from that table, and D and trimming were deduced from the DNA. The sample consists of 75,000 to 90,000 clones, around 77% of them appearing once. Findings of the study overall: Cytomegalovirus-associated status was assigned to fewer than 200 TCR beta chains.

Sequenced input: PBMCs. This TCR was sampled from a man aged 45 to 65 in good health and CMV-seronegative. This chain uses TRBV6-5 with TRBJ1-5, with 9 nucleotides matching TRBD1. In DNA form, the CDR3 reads TGTGCCAGCAGTTACTCCGGGACAGGGAATCAGCCCCAGCATTTT. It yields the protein CASSYSGTGNQPQHF.